A single T cell receptor beta chain is shown here with its context. Its antigen remains unidentified. The entry originates in a study of T cells in Graves' hyperthyroidism and ophthalmopathy. V was trimmed by 5 bases and J by 0 bases, leaving 12 bases between them. The CDR3 is made up of 14 amino acids. Germline CDR1 GTSNPN, CDR2 SVGIG (reference sequence). The study's findings and limits: Most thyroid-expanded clonotypes above 0.001 were also found in blood.

Template material for amplifying TCR beta CDR3 regions consisted of RNA transcripts. HTBI primers were employed in a first-round RT-PCR of the TCR CDR3. TCRdb ran MiXCR on the multiplex PCR reads and lists one entry per CDR3 protein. The sample shows 450,000 to 650,000 distinct CDR3 sequences, 17% of them seen only once. Among ophthalmopathy patients, the Clinical Activity Score reached at least 3, the NOSPECS grade reached at least 4, and duration remained under 3 months. Orbital computed tomography and thyroid ultrasound, together with serum TRAb and thyroxine and clinical symptoms, were used for diagnoses. The PBMCs studied were ones that came from 10 ml fresh peripheral blood.

The chain links TRBV30 to TRBJ2-3; D tentatively fits TRBD1 or TRBD2 (5 bases each). This TCR came from a woman between 18 and 30 years old with Graves' ophthalmopathy. The sequenced sample was blood. The DNA of the CDR3 is TGTGCCTGGGGGCTTGGGGGAAGCACAGATACGCAGTATTTT. Protein: CAWGLGGSTDTQYF.